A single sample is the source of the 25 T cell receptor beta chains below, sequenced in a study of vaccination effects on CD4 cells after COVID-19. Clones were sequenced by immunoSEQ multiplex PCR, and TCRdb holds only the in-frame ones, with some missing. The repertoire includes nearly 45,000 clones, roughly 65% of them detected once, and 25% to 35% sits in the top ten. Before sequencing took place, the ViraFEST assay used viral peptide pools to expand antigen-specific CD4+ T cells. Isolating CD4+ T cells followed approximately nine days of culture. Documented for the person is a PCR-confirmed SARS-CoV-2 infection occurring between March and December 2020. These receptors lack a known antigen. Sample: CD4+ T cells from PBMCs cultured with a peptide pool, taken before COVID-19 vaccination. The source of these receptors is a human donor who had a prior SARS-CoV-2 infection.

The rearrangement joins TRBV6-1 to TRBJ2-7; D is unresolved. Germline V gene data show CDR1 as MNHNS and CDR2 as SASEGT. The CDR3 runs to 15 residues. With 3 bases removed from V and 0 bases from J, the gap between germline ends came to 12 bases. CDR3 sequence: CASSDRIAGSYEQYF. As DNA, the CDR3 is TGTGCCAGCAGTGATAGGATCGCAGGCTCCTACGAGCAGTACTTC.

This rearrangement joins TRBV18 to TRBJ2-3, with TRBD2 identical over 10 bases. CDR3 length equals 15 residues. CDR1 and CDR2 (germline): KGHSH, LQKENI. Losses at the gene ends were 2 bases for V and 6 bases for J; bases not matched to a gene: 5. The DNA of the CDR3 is TGTGCCAGCTCACCAACTAGCGGGACTCGGGATACGCAGTATTTT. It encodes CASSPTSGTRDTQYF. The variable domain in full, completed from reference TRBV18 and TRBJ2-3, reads NAGVMQNPRHLVRRRGQEARLRCSPMKGHSHVYWYRQLPEEGLKFMVYLQKENIIDESGMPKERFSAEFPKEGPSILRIQQVVRGDSAAYFCASSPTSGTRDTQYFGPGTRLTVL.

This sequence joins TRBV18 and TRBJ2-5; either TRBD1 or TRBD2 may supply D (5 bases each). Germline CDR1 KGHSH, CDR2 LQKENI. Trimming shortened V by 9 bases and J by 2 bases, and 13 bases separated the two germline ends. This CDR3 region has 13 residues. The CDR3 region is CASAGAGQETQYF. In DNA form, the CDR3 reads TGTGCCAGTGCCGGGGCAGGGCAAGAGACCCAGTACTTC.

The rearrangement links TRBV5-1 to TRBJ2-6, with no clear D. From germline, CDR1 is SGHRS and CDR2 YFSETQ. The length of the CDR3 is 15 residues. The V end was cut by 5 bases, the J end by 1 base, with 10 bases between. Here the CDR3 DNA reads TGCGCCAGCAGTTCGGACGCTTCTGGGGCCAACGTCCTGACTTTC. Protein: CASSSDASGANVLTF. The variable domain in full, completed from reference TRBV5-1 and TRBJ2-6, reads KAGVTQTPRYLIKTRGQQVTLSCSPISGHRSVSWYQQTPGQGLQFLFEYFSETQRNKGNFPGRFSGRQFSNSRSEMNVSTLELGDSALYLCASSSDASGANVLTFGAGSRLTVL.

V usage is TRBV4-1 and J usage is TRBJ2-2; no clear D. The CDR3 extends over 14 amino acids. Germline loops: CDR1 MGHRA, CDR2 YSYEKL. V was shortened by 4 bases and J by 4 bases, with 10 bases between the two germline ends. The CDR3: CASSRRQFTGELFF. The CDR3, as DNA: TGCGCCAGCAGCCGGCGTCAGTTCACCGGGGAGCTGTTTTTT.

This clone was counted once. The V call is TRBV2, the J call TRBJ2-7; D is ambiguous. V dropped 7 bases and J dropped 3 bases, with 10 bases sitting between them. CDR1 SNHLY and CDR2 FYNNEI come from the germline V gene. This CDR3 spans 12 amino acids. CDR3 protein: CASNGPIYEQYF. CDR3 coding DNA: TGTGCCAGCAACGGACCTATCTACGAGCAGTACTTC.

CDR3 loop: CASSMGLEAGTQYF. The CDR3 nucleotides read TGTGCCAGCAGCATGGGTCTTGAGGCGGGAACCCAGTACTTC. This chain uses TRBV11-3 with TRBJ2-5, with D perhaps TRBD2 (6 bases). Germline loops: CDR1 SGHNT, CDR2 YENEEA. The CDR3 loop spans 14 amino acids. Trimming cost V 5 bases and J 8 bases, with 18 bases left between them.

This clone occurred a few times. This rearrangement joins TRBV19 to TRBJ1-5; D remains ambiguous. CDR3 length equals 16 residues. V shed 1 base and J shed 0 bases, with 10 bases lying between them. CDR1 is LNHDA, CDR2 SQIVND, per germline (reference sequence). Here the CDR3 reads CASSIGGVGSNQPQHF. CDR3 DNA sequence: TGTGCCAGTAGTATAGGCGGGGTCGGTAGCAATCAGCCCCAGCATTTT.

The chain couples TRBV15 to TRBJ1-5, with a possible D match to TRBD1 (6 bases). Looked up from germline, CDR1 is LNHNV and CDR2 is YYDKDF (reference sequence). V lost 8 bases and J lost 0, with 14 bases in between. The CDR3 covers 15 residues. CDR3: CATARTDYSNQPQHF. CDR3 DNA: TGTGCCACCGCTAGGACAGATTATAGCAATCAGCCCCAGCATTTT.

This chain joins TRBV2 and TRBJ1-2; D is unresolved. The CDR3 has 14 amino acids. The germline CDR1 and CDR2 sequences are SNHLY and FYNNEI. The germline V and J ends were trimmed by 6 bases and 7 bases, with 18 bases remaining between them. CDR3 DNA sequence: TGTGCCAGCAGGCTACAAAGAGGGCCTACTGGCTACACCTTC. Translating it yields CASRLQRGPTGYTF.

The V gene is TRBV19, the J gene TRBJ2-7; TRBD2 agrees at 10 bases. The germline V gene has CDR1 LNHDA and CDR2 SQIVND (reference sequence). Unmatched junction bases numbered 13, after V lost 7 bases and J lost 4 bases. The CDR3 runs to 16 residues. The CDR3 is CASKKRGELAGYEQYF. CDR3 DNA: TGTGCCAGTAAGAAGAGGGGGGAACTAGCGGGGTACGAGCAGTACTTC.

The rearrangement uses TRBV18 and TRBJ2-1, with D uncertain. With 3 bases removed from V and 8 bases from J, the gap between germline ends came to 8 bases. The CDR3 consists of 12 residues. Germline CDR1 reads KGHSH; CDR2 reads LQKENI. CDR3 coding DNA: TGTGCCAGCTCACCTTCTTCCGATGAGCAGTTCTTC. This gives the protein CASSPSSDEQFF.

In nucleotides, the CDR3 is TGCGCCAGCAGCTTCGGAGCGGGAGGGCTTAACACCGGGGAGCTGTTTTTT. Translation gives CASSFGAGGLNTGELFF. The chain links TRBV5-1 to TRBJ2-2, with 10 bases matching TRBD2. Germline V gene lookup returns CDR1 SGHRS and CDR2 YFSETQ. J lost 2 bases, V lost 2 bases, and 6 bases had no gene match. The CDR3 extends over 17 amino acids.

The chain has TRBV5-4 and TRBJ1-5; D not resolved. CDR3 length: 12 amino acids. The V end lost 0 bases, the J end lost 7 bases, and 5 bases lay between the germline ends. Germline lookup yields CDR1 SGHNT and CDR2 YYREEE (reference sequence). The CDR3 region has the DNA TGTGCCAGCAGCTTGGACGGACAGCCCCAGCATTTT. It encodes CASSLDGQPQHF.

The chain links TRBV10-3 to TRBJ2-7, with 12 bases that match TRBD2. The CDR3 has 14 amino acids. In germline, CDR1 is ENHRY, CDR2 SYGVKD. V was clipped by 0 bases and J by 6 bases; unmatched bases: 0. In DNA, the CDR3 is TGTGCCATCAGTGAGTCGACTAGCGGGAGCGAGCAGTACTTC. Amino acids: CAISESTSGSEQYF.

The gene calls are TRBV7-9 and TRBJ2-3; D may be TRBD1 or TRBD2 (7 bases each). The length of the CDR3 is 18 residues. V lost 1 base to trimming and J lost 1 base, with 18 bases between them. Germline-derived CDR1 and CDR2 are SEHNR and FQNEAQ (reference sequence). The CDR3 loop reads CASSLGSAGGARTDTQYF. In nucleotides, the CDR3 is TGTGCCAGCAGCTTAGGGAGTGCAGGGGGGGCGCGCACAGATACGCAGTATTTT.

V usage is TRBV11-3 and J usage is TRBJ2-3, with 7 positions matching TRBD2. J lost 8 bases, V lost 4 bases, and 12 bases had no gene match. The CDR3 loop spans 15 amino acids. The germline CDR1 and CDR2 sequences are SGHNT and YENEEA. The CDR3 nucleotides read TGTGCCAGCAGCTCCTCCTCGGGTACGGGAGGTACGCAGTATTTT. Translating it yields CASSSSSGTGGTQYF.

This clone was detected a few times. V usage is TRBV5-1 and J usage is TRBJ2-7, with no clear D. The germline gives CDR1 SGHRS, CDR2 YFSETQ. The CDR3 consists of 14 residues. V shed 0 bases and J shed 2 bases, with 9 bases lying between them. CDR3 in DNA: TGCGCCAGCAGCTTGGGCGGCTCTCCCTACGAGCAGTACTTC. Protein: CASSLGGSPYEQYF.

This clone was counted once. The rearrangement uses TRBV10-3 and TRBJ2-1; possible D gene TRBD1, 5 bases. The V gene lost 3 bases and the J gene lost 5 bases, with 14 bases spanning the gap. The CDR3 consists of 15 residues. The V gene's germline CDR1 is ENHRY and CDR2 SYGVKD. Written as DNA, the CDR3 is TGTGCCATCAGTGACTCTTGGACACAGGACAATGAGCAGTTCTTC. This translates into CAISDSWTQDNEQFF.

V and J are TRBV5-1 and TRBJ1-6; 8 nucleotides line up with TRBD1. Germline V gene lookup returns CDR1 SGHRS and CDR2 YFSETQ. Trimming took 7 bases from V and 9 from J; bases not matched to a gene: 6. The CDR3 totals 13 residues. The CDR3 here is CASGGQGASPLHF. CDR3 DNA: TGCGCCAGCGGAGGACAGGGAGCTTCACCCCTCCACTTT.

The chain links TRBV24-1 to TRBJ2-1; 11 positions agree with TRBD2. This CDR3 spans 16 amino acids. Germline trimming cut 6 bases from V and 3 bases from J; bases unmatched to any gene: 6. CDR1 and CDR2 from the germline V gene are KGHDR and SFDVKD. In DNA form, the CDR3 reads TGTGCCACCAGTAAACTAGCGGGAGTTGACTACAATGAGCAGTTCTTC. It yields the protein CATSKLAGVDYNEQFF.

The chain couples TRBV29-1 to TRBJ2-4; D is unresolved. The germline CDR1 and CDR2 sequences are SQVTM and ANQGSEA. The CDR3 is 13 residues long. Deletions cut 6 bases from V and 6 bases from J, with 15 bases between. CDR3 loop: CSVSSRLANIQYF. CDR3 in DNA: TGCAGCGTCAGTTCCAGGCTTGCAAACATTCAGTACTTC.

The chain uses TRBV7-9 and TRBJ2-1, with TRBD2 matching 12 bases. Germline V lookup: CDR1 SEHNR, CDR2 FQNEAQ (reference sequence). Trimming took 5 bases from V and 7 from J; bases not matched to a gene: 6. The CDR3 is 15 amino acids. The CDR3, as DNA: TGTGCCAGCAGCAACCTAGCGGGGGGGCAGAATGAGCAGTTCTTC. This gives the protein CASSNLAGGQNEQFF.

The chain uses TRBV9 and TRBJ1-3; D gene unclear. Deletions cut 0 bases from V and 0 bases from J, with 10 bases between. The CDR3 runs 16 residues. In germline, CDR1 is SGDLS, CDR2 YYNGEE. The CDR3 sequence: CASSVEPLYSGNTIYF. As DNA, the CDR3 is TGTGCCAGCAGCGTAGAACCGCTCTACTCTGGAAACACCATATATTTT.

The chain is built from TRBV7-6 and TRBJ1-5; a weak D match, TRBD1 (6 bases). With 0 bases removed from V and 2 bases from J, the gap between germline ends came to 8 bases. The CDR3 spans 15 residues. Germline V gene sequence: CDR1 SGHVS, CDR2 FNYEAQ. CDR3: CASSLAGGGNQPQHF. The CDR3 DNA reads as TGTGCCAGCAGCTTAGCAGGGGGAGGCAATCAGCCCCAGCATTTT.